This TCR beta chain was profiled in a study of shared clonotypes between healthy human individuals. Study findings and constraints: Despite large depth, rarefaction showed incomplete sorted-subset sequencing.

Assay execution took place at the deep level. Assay: immunoSEQ multiplex PCR; the TCRdb copy retains only in-frame clones and omits some. The profile shows roughly 590,000 clones, nearly 97% of them singletons. The CDR3 sequence is 13 residues long. Germline values: CDR1 MGHRA, CDR2 YSYEKL. V was pared by 0 bases and J by 6 bases, with 8 bases between. Naive CD8 cells, CD45RO-negative and positively selected for CCR7, excluded terminally differentiated effector memory CD45RA+ cells. Concerning this clone: Antigen specificity is unknown.

The clonotype was recovered from a woman in her 30s in good health. Material: naive CD8+ T cells sorted from blood. The gene calls are TRBV4-1 and TRBJ1-1, with D perhaps matching TRBD1 (6 bases). This chain's CDR3 is CASSQEGAAEAFF. CDR3 nucleotide sequence: TGCGCCAGCAGCCAAGAGGGGGCCGCTGAAGCTTTCTTT.